These 32 T cell receptor beta chains share one sample of origin, sequenced in a study of T cell responses to AZD1222 COVID-19 vaccine. TCRdb keeps only in-frame clones here, not all; method: immunoSEQ multiplex PCR. The sample records roughly 160,000 clones, 92% being singletons. This specimen was peripheral blood, taken 28 days after the second AZD1222 dose. All receptors derive from an adult who received the AZD1222 COVID-19 vaccine.

The chain uses TRBV5-6 and TRBJ1-2; 8 bases map to TRBD1. Trimming took 4 bases from V and 10 from J; bases not matched to a gene: 9. The CDR3 is 13 residues long. CDR1 is SGHDT and CDR2 is YYEEEE in the germline V gene. CDR3 DNA sequence: TGTGCCAGCAGCGGAACCGGGACAGGAGCCTACACCTTC. Translated, it gives CASSGTGTGAYTF.

CDR3: CASSERASGGAREQYF. In DNA form, the CDR3 reads TGTGCCAGCAGCGAACGAGCTAGCGGGGGGGCAAGGGAGCAGTACTTC. The V and J genes are TRBV6-1 and TRBJ2-7; the match to TRBD2 covers 12 bases. The V segment lost 6 bases and the J segment 7 bases; nucleotides outside the gene matches: 13. This CDR3 spans 16 amino acids. Germline CDR1 is MNHNS and CDR2 is SASEGT.

The J gene is TRBJ1-2, the V gene TRBV7-9; D not resolved. V was shortened by 5 bases and J by 3 bases, with 19 bases between the two germline ends. CDR3 size: 16 residues. Germline loops: CDR1 SEHNR, CDR2 FQNEAQ (reference sequence). The CDR3 protein is CASSPIRRLEDYGYTF. The CDR3 region has the DNA TGTGCCAGCAGCCCTATCAGGAGGCTGGAAGACTATGGCTACACCTTC.

V usage is TRBV18 and J usage is TRBJ1-5; D gene ambiguous. Germline V CDR1 and CDR2: KGHSH, LQKENI. The V end was cut by 2 bases, the J end by 7 bases, with 12 bases between. CDR3 length equals 14 residues. CDR3 in amino acids: CASSPTARWQPQHF. The CDR3 DNA reads TGTGCCAGCTCACCAACTGCACGTTGGCAGCCCCAGCATTTT.

The chain combines TRBV12-3 or TRBV12-4 with TRBJ2-7; 7 bases align to TRBD1. The ends lost 6 bases at V and 2 bases at J; junction bases unmatched: 4. CDR3 size: 13 residues. Here the CDR3 reads CASRPGQTYEQYF. Here the CDR3 DNA reads TGTGCCAGCAGGCCGGGACAGACCTACGAGCAGTACTTC.

This chain links TRBV5-1 with TRBJ2-5; TRBD1 aligns across 8 bases. V lost 1 base, J lost 5 bases, and 7 bases stayed unmatched. CDR3 length: 15 amino acids. Per germline, CDR1 SGHRS and CDR2 YFSETQ. The CDR3 sequence is CASSLPQGAGETQYF. CDR3 in DNA: TGCGCCAGCAGCTTGCCCCAGGGGGCAGGGGAGACCCAGTACTTC.

This chain links TRBV5-8 with TRBJ1-2; possible D gene TRBD1, 5 bases. CDR3 length: 15 residues. Germline-derived CDR1 and CDR2 are SGHTS and YDEGEE. Deletions cut 1 base from V and 4 bases from J, with 14 bases between. This CDR3 reads CASSLSRQFLYGYTF. The CDR3 DNA is TGTGCCAGCAGCTTGTCCCGACAGTTCCTCTATGGCTACACCTTC.

The genes are TRBV5-1 and TRBJ1-1, with a possible D match to TRBD1 (5 bases). V dropped 4 bases and J dropped 2 bases, with 12 bases sitting between them. CDR3 length: 14 residues. Germline CDR1 SGHRS, CDR2 YFSETQ. The CDR3 region has the DNA TGCGCCAGCAGCCGACAGCTCTTTAACACTGAAGCTTTCTTT. Translating it yields CASSRQLFNTEAFF.

The chain combines TRBV19 with TRBJ2-1; 12 nucleotides match TRBD2. This CDR3 is 19 amino acids long. In germline, CDR1 is LNHDA, CDR2 SQIVND (reference sequence). Germline trimming cut 0 bases from V and 1 base from J; bases unmatched to any gene: 7. The CDR3 DNA sequence: TGTGCCAGTAGTATAGAAAGTGGGCTAGCGGGGGGGTCCTACAATGAGCAGTTCTTC. Residues: CASSIESGLAGGSYNEQFF.

The chain links TRBV30 to TRBJ1-2; possibly TRBD1 for D (5 bases). V lost 3 bases and J 2 bases, leaving 7 bases between the germline ends. The CDR3 contains 12 residues. In germline, CDR1 is GTSNPN, CDR2 SVGIG (reference sequence). The CDR3 bases are TGTGCCTGGAGGGACACCAACTATGGCTACACCTTC. Translating gives CAWRDTNYGYTF.

CDR3 residues: CASSQDSRGYEQYF. DNA of the CDR3: TGCGCCAGCAGCCAAGATAGCAGGGGCTACGAGCAGTACTTC. The rearrangement uses TRBV4-3 and TRBJ2-7, with D tentatively TRBD1 (6 bases). The CDR3 sequence is 14 residues long. Germline lookup yields CDR1 LGHNA and CDR2 YSLEER. The germline V and J ends were trimmed by 0 bases and 3 bases, with 9 bases remaining between them.

The genes are TRBV19 and TRBJ1-1; D uncertain. Trimming took 3 bases from V and 1 from J, leaving 6 bases between them. From germline, CDR1 is LNHDA and CDR2 SQIVND (reference sequence). This CDR3 contains 13 residues. The CDR3 DNA follows: TGTGCCAGTAGTATTTTTCCGAACACTGAAGCTTTCTTT. It yields the protein CASSIFPNTEAFF.

V usage is TRBV20-1 and J usage is TRBJ2-5; a possible D gene is TRBD1 (5 bases). With 3 bases removed from V and 2 bases from J, the gap between germline ends came to 19 bases. The length of the CDR3 is 16 residues. CDR1 is DFQATT and CDR2 is SNEGSKA in the germline V gene (reference sequence). CDR3 bases: TGCAGTGCTAGTGGTCTGCAGGGTTGGGGTCAAGAGACCCAGTACTTC. This translates into CSASGLQGWGQETQYF.

This chain links TRBV28 with TRBJ2-3, with 13 nucleotides matching TRBD2. This CDR3 is built from 17 residues. Trimming at V came to 7 bases and at J to 7 bases, leaving 14 bases not matched to a gene. CDR1 is MDHEN and CDR2 is SYDVKM in the germline V gene. The CDR3 spells CASTEAGTSGAGNTQYF. CDR3 in DNA: TGTGCCAGCACCGAAGCCGGGACTAGCGGGGCTGGGAATACGCAGTATTTT.

The chain joins TRBV7-2 to TRBJ2-2, with D perhaps being TRBD1 or TRBD2 (5 bases each). Germline V lookup: CDR1 SGHTA, CDR2 FQGNSA. Trimming stripped 1 base from V and 4 bases from J, with 16 bases between. CDR3 length equals 17 residues. The CDR3 loop reads CASSLVGVSQSTGELFF. The DNA for the CDR3 is TGTGCCAGCAGCTTAGTGGGGGTGTCTCAGTCCACCGGGGAGCTGTTTTTT. The full variable domain, its missing parts supplied by reference TRBV7-2 and TRBJ2-2, is GAGVSQSPSNKVTEKGKDVELRCDPISGHTALYWYRQSLGQGLEFLIYFQGNSAPDKSGLPSDRFSAERTGGSVSTLTIQRTQQEDSAVYLCASSLVGVSQSTGELFFGEGSRLTVL.

The genes are TRBV29-1 and TRBJ2-1; TRBD1 aligns across 8 bases. The junction had 11 bases not matched to a gene; V was cut back by 1 base and J by 6 bases. The germline gives CDR1 SQVTM, CDR2 ANQGSEA. The CDR3 extends over 16 amino acids. As DNA, the CDR3 is TGCAGCGTTGAAGGGGGGCAGGGGGCGATATTCAATGAGCAGTTCTTC. It encodes CSVEGGQGAIFNEQFF.

The chain is built from TRBV27 and TRBJ1-2; a possible D gene is TRBD1 (6 bases). This CDR3 contains 18 residues. Germline lookup yields CDR1 MNHEY and CDR2 SMNVEV (reference sequence). V lost 5 bases to trimming and J lost 7 bases, with 29 bases between them. The CDR3 loop is CASSPTGTYPSPIRGYTF. CDR3 coding DNA: TGTGCCAGCAGTCCCACAGGGACCTACCCCTCCCCTATTCGTGGCTACACCTTC.

The chain couples TRBV5-4 to TRBJ2-3; no clear D. The CDR3 is made up of 15 amino acids. V was clipped by 2 bases and J by 1 base, with 11 bases between them. Germline V gene data show CDR1 as SGHNT and CDR2 as YYREEE (reference sequence). The CDR3 here is CASSFGRWGTDTQYF. CDR3 in DNA: TGTGCCAGCAGCTTTGGCCGGTGGGGCACAGATACGCAGTATTTT.

As DNA, the CDR3 is TGTGCCAGCAGTTTAGAGGCTTTCAGGCCCCAGCATTTT. Translated, it gives CASSLEAFRPQHF. The chain employs TRBV28 and TRBJ1-5; D is unresolved. Between the trimmed V and J ends, which lost 2 bases and 9 bases, there was a span of 11 bases. Germline V gene data show CDR1 as MDHEN and CDR2 as SYDVKM. The CDR3 has 13 amino acids.

V is TRBV7-8 and J is TRBJ1-1; D is unclear. The CDR3 has 14 amino acids. V was trimmed by 1 base and J by 0 bases, leaving 6 bases between them. Germline V CDR1 and CDR2: SGHVS, FQNEAQ. CDR3 residues: CASSLGSMNTEAFF. The CDR3 DNA reads TGTGCCAGCAGCTTAGGGAGTATGAACACTGAAGCTTTCTTT.

Comment on this clone: Other DNA sequences in this sample translate to the same CDR3. The V gene is TRBV4-1, the J gene TRBJ1-1, with D uncertain. Looked up from germline, CDR1 is MGHRA and CDR2 is YSYEKL. The CDR3 length is 13 residues. V lost 0 bases and J lost 3, with 5 bases in between. The CDR3 sequence is CASSQDRDTEAFF. For the CDR3, the DNA is TGCGCCAGCAGCCAAGATAGGGACACTGAAGCTTTCTTT.

The rearrangement links TRBV6-6 to TRBJ1-3; D unclear. Germline V gives CDR1 MNHNY, CDR2 SVGAGI (reference sequence). The CDR3 is 14 residues long. V lost 6 bases and J lost 1, with 10 bases in between. The CDR3 DNA reads as TGTGCCAGCAGACTAGAAGATTCTGGAAACACCATATATTTT. Its translation: CASRLEDSGNTIYF.

The rearrangement uses TRBV18 and TRBJ2-3; D might be TRBD1 or TRBD2, each matching 5 bases. Germline loops: CDR1 KGHSH, CDR2 LQKENI. This CDR3 comprises 15 residues. The V end lost 3 bases, the J end lost 8 bases, and 18 bases lay between the germline ends. For the CDR3, the DNA is TGTGCCAGCTCACCGGGGCGGGCCCTCGAGGGTACGCAGTATTTT. It yields the protein CASSPGRALEGTQYF.

The rearrangement links TRBV29-1 to TRBJ2-5, with a weak D call TRBD1 (5 bases). This CDR3 has 13 amino acids. Germline CDR1 and CDR2: SQVTM and ANQGSEA. The V end lost 2 bases, the J end lost 4 bases, and 11 bases lay between the germline ends. CDR3 in DNA: TGCAGCGTTGAATCCCATAGGGGAGAGACCCAGTACTTC. It is translated as CSVESHRGETQYF.

This chain uses TRBV11-2 with TRBJ2-6; 14 bases fit TRBD2. Germline assignment: CDR1 SGHAT and CDR2 FQNNGV. Germline trimming cut 5 bases from V and 3 bases from J; bases unmatched to any gene: 6. This CDR3 contains 18 residues. CDR3: CASSPGLAGGIGANVLTF. CDR3 DNA: TGTGCCAGCAGCCCCGGACTAGCGGGGGGAATTGGGGCCAACGTCCTGACTTTC. The full variable domain, with the rest looked up from reference TRBV11-2 and TRBJ2-6, is EAGVAQSPRYKIIEKRQSVAFWCNPISGHATLYWYQQILGQGPKLLIQFQNNGVVDDSQLPKDRFSAERLKGVDSTLKIQPAKLEDSAVYLCASSPGLAGGIGANVLTFGAGSRLTVL.

The chain combines TRBV7-6 with TRBJ2-3; tentatively, D is TRBD2 (6 bases). The CDR3 sequence is 16 residues long. V shed 0 bases and J shed 1 base, with 11 bases lying between them. CDR1 and CDR2 from the germline V gene are SGHVS and FNYEAQ. In DNA, the CDR3 is TGTGCCAGCAGCTTAGCGGGGGGTTCGGGCACAGATACGCAGTATTTT. Translation gives CASSLAGGSGTDTQYF.

J is TRBJ2-1 and V is TRBV27; 7 nucleotides agree with TRBD1. The CDR3 has 16 residues. V dropped 1 base and J dropped 4; count of bases not matched to a gene: 7. CDR1 is MNHEY and CDR2 is SMNVEV in the germline V gene (reference sequence). The CDR3: CASSLYEGGAYNEQFF. CDR3 DNA sequence: TGTGCCAGCAGTTTATATGAAGGGGGCGCGTACAATGAGCAGTTCTTC.

The gene calls are TRBV6-5 and TRBJ2-7; D unclear. Germline V gives CDR1 MNHEY, CDR2 SVGAGI. V gave up 4 bases and J gave up 2 bases, with 12 bases separating them. This CDR3 spans 14 amino acids. The chain's CDR3 is CASSSWTETYEQYF. CDR3 sequence (DNA): TGTGCCAGCAGTTCGTGGACGGAAACCTACGAGCAGTACTTC.

The chain links TRBV20-1 to TRBJ2-7, with D possibly being TRBD1 (6 bases). The CDR3 has 10 residues. Per germline, CDR1 DFQATT and CDR2 SNEGSKA (reference sequence). V lost 6 bases and J 3 bases, leaving 6 bases between the germline ends. In DNA, the CDR3 is TGCAGTGCAGGGGGCTACGAGCAGTACTTC. It translates to CSAGGYEQYF.

The V gene is TRBV7-8, the J gene TRBJ1-1; 8 bases agree with TRBD1. Germline-derived CDR1 and CDR2 are SGHVS and FQNEAQ. V gave up 5 bases and J gave up 0 bases; unmatched junction bases: 8. The CDR3 covers 16 residues. As DNA, the CDR3 is TGTGCCAGCAGCCGGACAGGGCCGAGAATGAACACTGAAGCTTTCTTT. This encodes CASSRTGPRMNTEAFF.

This clone was detected only once. The gene calls are TRBV6-5 and TRBJ1-3; D remains unclear. CDR1 is MNHEY, CDR2 SVGAGI, per germline. The CDR3 sequence is 15 residues long. The V and J ends lost 7 bases and 0 bases respectively, with 13 bases between them. In nucleotides, the CDR3 is TGTGCCAGCACCACACGAGGGTTCTCTGGAAACACCATATATTTT. Translating it yields CASTTRGFSGNTIYF.

The V call is TRBV28, the J call TRBJ2-4; 16 bases map to TRBD2. J was trimmed by 2 bases and V by 5 bases; bases with no gene match: 6. The CDR3 extends over 18 amino acids. CDR1 MDHEN and CDR2 SYDVKM come from the germline V gene. This CDR3 reads CASSPGLAGGPSKNIQYF. The CDR3 DNA sequence: TGTGCCAGCAGTCCGGGACTAGCGGGAGGGCCGTCCAAAAACATTCAGTACTTC.